This passage covers 30 T cell receptor beta chains from one sample sequenced in a study of cytomegalovirus exposure and HLA in healthy donors. Vbeta (60) and Jbeta (13) primers were used in the PCR. Sequencing used immunoSEQ multiplex PCR; TCRdb keeps in-frame clones, though not all of them. Of about 250,000 clones listed, roughly 91% were seen once; the top ten hold about 1.5%. Sequencing input: PBMCs. These receptors all stem from a girl aged 2 to 10 in good health and CMV-seronegative.

This sequence joins TRBV30 and TRBJ1-6, with TRBD1 matching over 7 bases. The CDR3 has 14 amino acids. The V gene end was trimmed by 0 bases and the J gene end by 6 bases; junction bases not matched to a gene: 2. Germline loops: CDR1 GTSNPN, CDR2 SVGIG (reference sequence). In DNA form, the CDR3 reads TGTGCCTGGAGTGTCGGACAGGTTAATTCACCCCTCCACTTT. It specifies CAWSVGQVNSPLHF. Looking up the rest from reference TRBV30 and TRBJ1-6 gives the full variable domain: SQTIHQWPATLVQPVGSPLSLECTVEGTSNPNLYWYRQAAGRGLQLLFYSVGIGQISSEVPQNLSASRPQDRQFILSSKKLLLSDSGFYLCAWSVGQVNSPLHFGNGTRLTVT.

This clone was seen a single time. DNA for the CDR3: TGTGCCAGCACCTACTCTGGGGGGGGCGCGGTATTTCCACCCCTCCACTTT. Encoded protein: CASTYSGGGAVFPPLHF. This chain joins TRBV25-1 and TRBJ1-6; perhaps TRBD1 as D (6 bases). Trimming shortened V by 7 bases and J by 11 bases, and 27 bases separated the two germline ends. The CDR3 loop spans 17 amino acids. Germline CDR1 reads MGHDK; CDR2 reads SYGVNS.

The chain is built from TRBV2 and TRBJ1-2, with 11 bases identical to TRBD1. V lost 8 bases to trimming and J lost 4 bases; unmatched junction nucleotides: 6. Germline assignment: CDR1 SNHLY and CDR2 FYNNEI. This CDR3 is built from 14 residues. DNA for the CDR3: TGTGCCAGCCGCACCGGGACAGGGGGCTATGGCTACACCTTC. This translates into CASRTGTGGYGYTF.

The CDR3 region is CACWDATGLLNTEAFF. CDR3 sequence (DNA): TGTGCCTGTTGGGACGCGACAGGTCTACTTAACACTGAAGCTTTCTTT. The chain couples TRBV30 to TRBJ1-1; a possible D gene is TRBD1 (6 bases). This CDR3 spans 16 amino acids. Germline V lookup: CDR1 GTSNPN, CDR2 SVGIG (reference sequence). Trimming cost V 6 bases and J 2 bases, with 22 bases left between them.

This chain joins TRBV6-5 and TRBJ1-2; 7 bases match TRBD1. The CDR3 totals 14 residues. Germline CDR1 MNHEY, CDR2 SVGAGI. J gave up 8 bases and V 2 bases, and 8 bases lay outside the gene matches. CDR3 nucleotides: TGTGCCAGCAGTTACAGTGAGGGGGCGCCAGGCTACACCTTC. This translates into CASSYSEGAPGYTF.

V and J are TRBV27 and TRBJ1-4, with D possibly matching TRBD1 (5 bases). The CDR3 has 15 amino acids. Germline CDR1 reads MNHEY; CDR2 reads SMNVEV (reference sequence). The V gene lost 5 bases and the J gene lost 6 bases, with 16 bases spanning the gap. Written as DNA, the CDR3 is TGTGCCAGCAGTCGGGGGAGGTGGTCTGATGAAAAACTGTTTTTT. Amino acid sequence: CASSRGRWSDEKLFF.

The gene calls are TRBV7-2 and TRBJ2-1; D remains ambiguous. V was clipped by 7 bases and J by 1 base, with 14 bases between them. CDR3 length: 15 residues. Germline V gene sequence: CDR1 SGHTA, CDR2 FQGNSA. The CDR3 region is CASTPHSRSYNEQFF. DNA of the CDR3: TGTGCCAGCACCCCCCATAGCAGATCCTACAATGAGCAGTTCTTC.

The chain recombines TRBV5-1 with TRBJ1-4, with 8 bases identical to TRBD1. The CDR3 covers 15 residues. Germline CDR1 and CDR2: SGHRS and YFSETQ. J lost 7 bases, V lost 0 bases, and 5 bases had no gene match. In DNA form, the CDR3 reads TGCGCCAGCAGCTTGGAGACAGGGGAGGCTGAAAAACTGTTTTTT. Its protein is CASSLETGEAEKLFF. Complete variable domain (other parts from reference TRBV5-1 and TRBJ1-4): KAGVTQTPRYLIKTRGQQVTLSCSPISGHRSVSWYQQTPGQGLQFLFEYFSETQRNKGNFPGRFSGRQFSNSRSEMNVSTLELGDSALYLCASSLETGEAEKLFFGSGTQLSVL.

The chain combines TRBV5-1 with TRBJ2-7; perhaps TRBD1 as D (5 bases). Trimming took off 4 bases at V and 3 bases at J, with 17 bases between the two ends. This CDR3 region has 15 residues. The germline V gene has CDR1 SGHRS and CDR2 YFSETQ. CDR3 loop: CASSLETAVDYEQYF. CDR3 sequence (DNA): TGCGCCAGCAGCCTCGAGACAGCTGTTGACTACGAGCAGTACTTC.

CDR3 in DNA: TGCGCCAGCAGCCCGGACAGGGTCAGCGAGCAGTACTTC. It is translated as CASSPDRVSEQYF. J is TRBJ2-7 and V is TRBV5-1, with 8 bases aligning to TRBD1. Germline lookup yields CDR1 SGHRS and CDR2 YFSETQ. The CDR3 totals 13 residues. The V and J ends lost 4 bases and 6 bases, in that order; junction bases with no gene match: 6. The variable domain in full, with the rest retrieved from reference TRBV5-1 and TRBJ2-7, is KAGVTQTPRYLIKTRGQQVTLSCSPISGHRSVSWYQQTPGQGLQFLFEYFSETQRNKGNFPGRFSGRQFSNSRSEMNVSTLELGDSALYLCASSPDRVSEQYFGPGTRLTVT.

This sequence joins TRBV6-5 and TRBJ2-5; D unclear. CDR3 length: 11 amino acids. Trimming left V 10 bases short and J 5 bases short, with 11 bases between. Germline CDR1 reads MNHEY; CDR2 reads SVGAGI. The CDR3 loop is CATRRVETQYF. CDR3 nucleotides: TGTGCCACACGCCGGGTTGAGACCCAGTACTTC.

The CDR3 DNA reads TGTGCCAGCAGTGACTTCAACAGGCATACTAACTATGGCTACACCTTC. It is translated as CASSDFNRHTNYGYTF. This chain connects TRBV2 to TRBJ1-2, with D possibly being TRBD1 (5 bases). CDR1 and CDR2 (germline): SNHLY, FYNNEI. Trimming left V 3 bases short and J 0 bases short, with 14 bases between. The CDR3 runs to 16 residues.

The chain is built from TRBV29-1 and TRBJ1-2; D is undetermined. Per germline, CDR1 SQVTM and CDR2 ANQGSEA. The CDR3 has 13 residues. V was clipped by 4 bases and J by 1 base, with 10 bases between them. CDR3: CSVGVAGNYGYTF. The CDR3 DNA reads as TGCAGCGTTGGGGTGGCGGGTAACTATGGCTACACCTTC.

This clone was counted a few times. CDR3 DNA sequence: TGTGCCTGGAGCGCCGGGACTATTACAGATACGCAGTATTTT. Amino acid sequence: CAWSAGTITDTQYF. V is TRBV30 and J is TRBJ2-3; 7 nucleotides match TRBD2. Per the germline V gene, CDR1 is GTSNPN and CDR2 is SVGIG (reference sequence). With V trimmed by 3 bases and J by 3 bases, 6 bases remained unmatched. CDR3 length equals 14 residues.

The rearrangement links TRBV14 to TRBJ1-2; 8 positions agree with TRBD1. With 4 bases clipped from V and 13 bases from J, the junction kept 11 bases outside the gene matches. Germline V gene data show CDR1 as SGHDN and CDR2 as FVKESK. The CDR3 is made up of 13 amino acids. CDR3 DNA sequence: TGTGCCAGCAGCCCAGACACCCCGACAGGGGTCACCTTC. Translated, it gives CASSPDTPTGVTF.

Here the CDR3 DNA reads TGTGCCAGCAGCCTTGAGGATGGGACCCAGTACTTC. It codes for CASSLEDGTQYF. The rearrangement joins TRBV11-3 to TRBJ2-5; no clear D gene. V gave up 5 bases and J gave up 7 bases, with 11 bases separating them. The germline V gene encodes CDR1 SGHNT and CDR2 YENEEA. The CDR3 is made up of 12 amino acids. The full variable domain, with the rest looked up from reference TRBV11-3 and TRBJ2-5, is EAGVVQSPRYKIIEKKQPVAFWCNPISGHNTLYWYLQNLGQGPELLIRYENEEAVDDSQLPKDRFSAERLKGVDSTLKIQPAELGDSAVYLCASSLEDGTQYFGPGTRLLVL.

The V gene is TRBV13, the J gene TRBJ2-5, with a weak D call TRBD1 (5 bases). The CDR3 length is 14 residues. The V and J ends lost 0 bases and 7 bases respectively, with 12 bases between them. Germline V gene lookup returns CDR1 PRHDT and CDR2 FYEKMQ (reference sequence). DNA for the CDR3: TGTGCCAGCAGCTTAGGCAGGGCCCACCTGACCCAGTACTTC. It is translated as CASSLGRAHLTQYF.

V and J are TRBV29-1 and TRBJ1-3; maybe TRBD1 (5 bases). The CDR3 loop spans 14 amino acids. Between the trimmed V and J ends, which lost 3 bases and 0 bases, there was a span of 9 bases. Germline V gives CDR1 SQVTM, CDR2 ANQGSEA. The chain's CDR3 is CSVDARASGNTIYF. CDR3 bases: TGCAGCGTTGATGCCAGGGCCTCTGGAAACACCATATATTTT.

This chain joins TRBV6-5 and TRBJ2-7, with D tentatively TRBD2 (6 bases). This CDR3 region has 11 residues. Germline CDR1 reads MNHEY; CDR2 reads SVGAGI. V was pared by 5 bases and J by 6 bases, with 8 bases between. The CDR3 region is CASSRGGEQYF. Written as DNA, the CDR3 is TGTGCCAGCAGTAGGGGAGGCGAGCAGTACTTC.

This clone occurred once. V usage is TRBV4-2 and J usage is TRBJ2-5; D uncertain. Germline V gives CDR1 LGHNA, CDR2 YNFKEQ. V was shortened by 0 bases and J by 4 bases, with 9 bases between the two germline ends. The CDR3 totals 14 residues. The CDR3 coding sequence is TGTGCCAGCAGCCAAGATTACGGGTCAGAGACCCAGTACTTC. Protein sequence: CASSQDYGSETQYF.

This clone appeared once. This same CDR3 is encoded by further DNA sequences in the sample. This chain joins TRBV5-1 and TRBJ2-5; D not resolved. The germline gives CDR1 SGHRS, CDR2 YFSETQ. This CDR3 has 14 residues. V lost 0 bases and J lost 1, with 7 bases in between. For the CDR3, the DNA is TGCGCCAGCAGCTTGGTAGCTTCCCAAGAGACCCAGTACTTC. It encodes CASSLVASQETQYF.

This clone was seen a handful of times. The V call is TRBV5-6, the J call TRBJ1-1; TRBD1 might be the D (5 bases). The germline V and J ends were trimmed by 1 base and 0 bases, with 13 bases remaining between them. CDR1 is SGHDT and CDR2 is YYEEEE in the germline V gene. The CDR3 totals 16 residues. CDR3 sequence: CASSLPGLSMNTEAFF. CDR3 nucleotides: TGTGCCAGCAGCTTGCCGGGACTCAGCATGAACACTGAAGCTTTCTTT.

This clone has a single count. The rearrangement joins TRBV5-1 to TRBJ2-5; possible D gene TRBD2, 5 bases. Matching the DNA end better, TRBJ2-7 makes the J call doubtful. The CDR3 sequence is 16 residues long. Germline V gene data show CDR1 as SGHRS and CDR2 as YFSETQ. The CDR3 loop reads CASSLGPGVISYEQYF. CDR3 nucleotides: TGCGCCAGCAGCTTGGGCCCCGGGGTAATCTCCTACGAGCAGTACTTC.

The chain has TRBV5-1 and TRBJ2-1; 15 nucleotides agree with TRBD2. This CDR3 spans 18 amino acids. Trimming removed 4 bases from V and 1 base from J; junction bases left unmatched: 6. In germline, CDR1 is SGHRS, CDR2 YFSETQ. The CDR3 DNA follows: TGCGCCAGCAGCACGGGACTAGCGGGGGGCCGATCCTACAATGAGCAGTTCTTC. Its translation: CASSTGLAGGRSYNEQFF. The variable domain in full, with the rest retrieved from reference TRBV5-1 and TRBJ2-1, is KAGVTQTPRYLIKTRGQQVTLSCSPISGHRSVSWYQQTPGQGLQFLFEYFSETQRNKGNFPGRFSGRQFSNSRSEMNVSTLELGDSALYLCASSTGLAGGRSYNEQFFGPGTRLTVL.

This clone occurred once. This chain connects TRBV15 to TRBJ2-5, with TRBD2 identical over 9 bases. The tail of the sequence fits TRBJ2-7 better, so the J call may be wrong. The CDR3 runs to 14 residues. Germline values: CDR1 LNHNV, CDR2 YYDKDF (reference sequence). This CDR3 is CATSRVAGVYEQYF. Written as DNA, the CDR3 is TGTGCCACCAGCAGAGTAGCGGGAGTCTACGAGCAGTACTTC.

This chain links TRBV5-6 with TRBJ2-1, with D maybe TRBD2 (6 bases). Trimming cost V 4 bases and J 11 bases, with 13 bases left between them. The CDR3 sequence is 12 residues long. From germline, CDR1 is SGHDT and CDR2 YYEEEE. CDR3 sequence (DNA): TGTGCCAGCAGCCGGGGGTCGGATAAGCAGTTCTTC. Encoded protein: CASSRGSDKQFF.

The chain is built from TRBV7-9 and TRBJ1-1; TRBD1 matches at 8 bases. Germline V gene lookup returns CDR1 SEHNR and CDR2 FQNEAQ (reference sequence). V was pared by 10 bases and J by 5 bases, with 12 bases of the junction left unmatched. The length of the CDR3 is 14 residues. CDR3: CAIPQQGVGTEAFF. CDR3 coding DNA: TGTGCCATCCCCCAACAGGGGGTAGGGACTGAAGCTTTCTTT.

The chain combines TRBV30 with TRBJ2-1; TRBD2 agrees at 10 bases. Germline CDR1 GTSNPN, CDR2 SVGIG (reference sequence). V was clipped by 2 bases and J by 9 bases; unmatched bases: 13. The CDR3 runs 16 residues. DNA of the CDR3: TGTGCCTGGAGTAAAGCGGGAGGGCCCGCCCTCGTTGAGCAGTTCTTC. Its protein is CAWSKAGGPALVEQFF.

V and J are TRBV4-1 and TRBJ2-2; weak D call: TRBD2 (7 bases). This CDR3 region has 15 residues. V dropped 6 bases and J dropped 4 bases, with 15 bases sitting between them. In germline, CDR1 is MGHRA, CDR2 YSYEKL. CDR3 DNA: TGCGCCAGCAGGGTCGGGGAGGGGGGCACCGGGGAGCTGTTTTTT. This codes for CASRVGEGGTGELFF.

The gene calls are TRBV29-1 and TRBJ1-1; 7 bases are a match to TRBD1. The CDR3 totals 13 residues. CDR1 and CDR2 from the germline V gene are SQVTM and ANQGSEA. V was clipped by 4 bases and J by 5 bases; unmatched bases: 7. The chain's CDR3 is CSVGITGATEAFF. CDR3 sequence (DNA): TGCAGCGTTGGAATTACAGGGGCGACTGAAGCTTTCTTT. The variable domain in full, with the rest retrieved from reference TRBV29-1 and TRBJ1-1, is SAVISQKPSRDICQRGTSLTIQCQVDSQVTMMFWYRQQPGQSLTLIATANQGSEATYESGFVIDKFPISRPNLTFSTLTVSNMSPEDSSIYLCSVGITGATEAFFGQGTRLTVV.